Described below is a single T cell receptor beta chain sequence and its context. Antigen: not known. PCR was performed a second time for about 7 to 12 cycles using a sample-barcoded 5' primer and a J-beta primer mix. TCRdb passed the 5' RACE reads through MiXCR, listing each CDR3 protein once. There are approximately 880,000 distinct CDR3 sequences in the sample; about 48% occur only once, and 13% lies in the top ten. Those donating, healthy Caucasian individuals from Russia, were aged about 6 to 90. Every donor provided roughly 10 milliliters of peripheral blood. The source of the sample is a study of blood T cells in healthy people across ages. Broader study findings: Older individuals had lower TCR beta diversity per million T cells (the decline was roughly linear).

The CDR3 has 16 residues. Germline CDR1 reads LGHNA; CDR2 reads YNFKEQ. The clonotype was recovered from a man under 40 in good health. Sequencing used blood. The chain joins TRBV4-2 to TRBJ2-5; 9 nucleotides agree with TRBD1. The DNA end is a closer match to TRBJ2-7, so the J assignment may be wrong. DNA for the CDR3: TGTGCCAGCAGCGAACGCCGCGGACAGGGGATCTACGAGCAGTACTTC. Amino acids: CASSERRGQGIYEQYF.